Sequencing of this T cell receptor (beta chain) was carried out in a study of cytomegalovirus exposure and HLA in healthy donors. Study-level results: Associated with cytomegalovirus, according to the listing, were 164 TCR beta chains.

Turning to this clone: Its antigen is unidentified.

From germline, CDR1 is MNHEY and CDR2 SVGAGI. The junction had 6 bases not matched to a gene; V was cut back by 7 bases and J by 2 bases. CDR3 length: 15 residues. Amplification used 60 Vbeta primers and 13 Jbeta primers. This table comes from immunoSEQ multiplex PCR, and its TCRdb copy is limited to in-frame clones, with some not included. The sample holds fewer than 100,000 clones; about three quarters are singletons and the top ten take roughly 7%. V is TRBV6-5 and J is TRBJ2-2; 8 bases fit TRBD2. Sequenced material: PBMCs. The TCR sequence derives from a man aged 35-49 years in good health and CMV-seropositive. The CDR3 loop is CASNNGGANTGELFF. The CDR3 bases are TGTGCCAGCAACAACGGGGGGGCAAACACCGGGGAGCTGTTTTTT.